This TCR beta chain is drawn from a study of T cells in Graves' hyperthyroidism and ophthalmopathy. Clinicians diagnosed patients from clinical symptoms, serum thyroxine and TRAb, thyroid ultrasound and orbital computed tomography. This sample holds PBMCs from approximately 10 ml fresh peripheral blood. Amplified TCR beta CDR3 regions came from RNA transcripts. First-round RT-PCR with HTBI primers amplified the TCR CDR3 region. Via MiXCR, TCRdb re-called the multiplex PCR reads, giving one row per CDR3 protein. The sample records a few hundred thousand distinct CDR3 sequences, approximately 20% being singletons. Sequencing was performed on blood. The TCR sequence derives from a woman between 18 and 29 years old with Graves' hyperthyroidism.

CDR3 nucleotides: TGCAGCGTGTATACAGGGGAGGCTTTCTTT. Amino acid sequence: CSVYTGEAFF. J is TRBJ1-1 and V is TRBV29-1, with 7 nucleotides matching TRBD1. Per the germline V gene, CDR1 is SQVTM and CDR2 is ANQGSEA. V trimming: 6 bases; J trimming: 11 bases; junction bases outside the gene matches: 6. The CDR3 has 10 residues.